One sample yielded the 15 T cell receptor beta chains listed below, sequenced in a study of neurological immune-mediated disorders. Each CDR3 protein gets one entry after TCRdb re-called the 5' RACE reads with MiXCR. The table shows approximately 30,000 distinct CDR3 sequences, with about 7% occurring only once. Sequencing was carried out using PBMCs. The receptors were sampled from a woman aged 50 to 60 in good health.

This clonotype was detected ten times or more. The J gene is TRBJ2-1, the V gene TRBV6-2 or TRBV6-3, with 9 bases aligning to TRBD1. In germline, CDR1 is MNHEY, CDR2 SVGEGT. This CDR3 spans 15 amino acids. V shed 6 bases, J shed 4 bases, and the junction held 7 bases outside the gene matches. The CDR3 region has the DNA TGTGCCAGCAGGCAAACAGGGGGCGCATACAATGAGCAGTTCTTC. This codes for CASRQTGGAYNEQFF.

There are many counts of this clonotype. CDR3 bases: TGTGCCATCAGTGAAGCGGGGAATCAGCCCCAGCATTTT. Its protein product is CAISEAGNQPQHF. The chain employs TRBV10-3 and TRBJ1-5, with no clear D. Trimming removed 3 bases at V and 4 bases at J, with 7 bases between. Germline V lookup: CDR1 ENHRY, CDR2 SYGVKD. CDR3 length equals 13 residues.

This clonotype was counted many times. The rearrangement uses TRBV20-1 and TRBJ2-7, with 7 positions matching TRBD1. This CDR3 is 15 amino acids long. J gave up 4 bases and V 6 bases, and 15 bases lay outside the gene matches. Germline-derived CDR1 and CDR2 are DFQATT and SNEGSKA (reference sequence). For the CDR3, the DNA is TGCAGTGCCGACCAATCGACAGGGAGAGGGTACGAGCAGTACTTC. Residues: CSADQSTGRGYEQYF.

The chain combines TRBV7-2 with TRBJ2-2; D possibly corresponds to TRBD1 (5 bases). This CDR3 comprises 14 residues. Trimming stripped 7 bases from V and 6 bases from J, with 15 bases between. The V gene's germline CDR1 is SGHTA and CDR2 FQGNSA. CDR3 coding DNA: TGTGCCAGCACCCAAGACAGAATGGCCGGGGAGCTGTTTTTT. It codes for CASTQDRMAGELFF.

This clonotype was recorded at least ten times. The chain combines TRBV27 with TRBJ2-3, with a possible D match to TRBD2 (6 bases). This CDR3 is 13 amino acids long. V gave up 5 bases and J gave up 8 bases, with 14 bases separating them. Germline V gene lookup returns CDR1 MNHEY and CDR2 SMNVEV (reference sequence). Here the CDR3 reads CASSILGGATQYF. CDR3 nucleotides: TGTGCCAGCAGTATCCTGGGGGGAGCTACGCAGTATTTT.

This clonotype was counted ten times or more. The chain uses TRBV18 and TRBJ2-3, with a tentative D call TRBD1 (5 bases). Trimming left V 2 bases short and J 4 bases short, with 13 bases between. CDR3 length equals 15 residues. Germline V lookup: CDR1 KGHSH, CDR2 LQKENI. The DNA for the CDR3 is TGTGCCAGCTCACCAAGGGGTTTGTCTTCAGATACGCAGTATTTT. It translates to CASSPRGLSSDTQYF.

This clonotype was seen many times. The V and J genes are TRBV20-1 and TRBJ2-1; TRBD2 might be the D (6 bases). Germline V gives CDR1 DFQATT, CDR2 SNEGSKA (reference sequence). The CDR3 spans 12 residues. CDR3 DNA: TGCAGGGCGGGACCGGGTTCCAATGAGCAGTTCTTC. It encodes CRAGPGSNEQFF.

This clonotype has a count of ten or more. The chain links TRBV6-2 or TRBV6-3 to TRBJ2-7; the D call may be TRBD1 or TRBD2 (5 bases each). Trimming removed 5 bases from V and 2 bases from J, with 16 bases in between. Germline assignment: CDR1 MNHEY and CDR2 SVGEGT. This CDR3 is 15 amino acids long. The CDR3 reads CASSQIPGRTYEQYF. Here the CDR3 DNA reads TGTGCCAGCAGTCAAATCCCGGGACGGACCTACGAGCAGTACTTC.

This clonotype has a count of ten or more. This chain connects TRBV9 to TRBJ2-2; 11 bases map to TRBD2. The CDR3 runs to 18 residues. Per germline, CDR1 SGDLS and CDR2 YYNGEE. J gave up 6 bases and V 0 bases, and 10 bases lay outside the gene matches. The CDR3 DNA is TGTGCCAGCAGCGTAGAGGTTGGGCTAGCGGGGGGTCCCGGGGAGCTGTTTTTT. Residues: CASSVEVGLAGGPGELFF.

This clonotype was seen many times. The rearrangement joins TRBV9 to TRBJ2-3, with TRBD2 identical over 7 bases. Germline CDR1 reads SGDLS; CDR2 reads YYNGEE. V lost 3 bases and J lost 0; bases outside the gene matches: 16. This CDR3 region has 19 residues. In nucleotides, the CDR3 is TGTGCCAGCAGCGCCGAGGCACCGGGACTACGAACTAGCACAGATACGCAGTATTTT. It translates to CASSAEAPGLRTSTDTQYF.

This clonotype is medium-sized within its sample. The CDR3 spells CASSEALGGDRGGEQYF. The CDR3 DNA sequence: TGTGCCAGCAGTGAAGCGCTGGGAGGAGACAGGGGCGGGGAGCAGTACTTC. V usage is TRBV2 and J usage is TRBJ2-7, with 8 bases fitting TRBD1. The CDR3 has 17 amino acids. The ends lost 0 bases at V and 7 bases at J; junction bases unmatched: 14. Looked up from germline, CDR1 is SNHLY and CDR2 is FYNNEI.

This clonotype came up many times. This chain connects TRBV20-1 to TRBJ2-2; D is undetermined. The CDR3 length is 15 residues. The V and J ends lost 0 bases and 2 bases respectively, with 10 bases between them. In germline, CDR1 is DFQATT, CDR2 SNEGSKA (reference sequence). CDR3 protein: CSARDPGPNTGELFF. Written as DNA, the CDR3 is TGCAGTGCTAGAGACCCCGGACCAAACACCGGGGAGCTGTTTTTT.

The chain links TRBV3-1 to TRBJ1-5; D might be TRBD1 (5 bases). The CDR3 runs 15 residues. The V and J ends lost 4 bases and 6 bases respectively, with 16 bases between them. CDR1 is LGHDT and CDR2 is YNNKEL in the germline V gene (reference sequence). The CDR3 DNA reads as TGTGCCAGCAGCCCCAGCCTCGGGGGTGGTCAGCCCCAGCATTTT. Its protein is CASSPSLGGGQPQHF.

This clonotype was picked up many times. The chain combines TRBV7-2 with TRBJ1-4, with D possibly being TRBD1 (5 bases). The CDR3 extends over 15 amino acids. V lost 0 bases and J 5 bases, leaving 10 bases between the germline ends. Germline V gene data show CDR1 as SGHTA and CDR2 as FQGNSA. The CDR3 region is CASSLAWGSNEKLFF. The CDR3 coding sequence is TGTGCCAGCAGCTTAGCGTGGGGGTCGAATGAAAAACTGTTTTTT. Variable domain in full (rest from reference TRBV7-2 and TRBJ1-4): GAGVSQSPSNKVTEKGKDVELRCDPISGHTALYWYRQSLGQGLEFLIYFQGNSAPDKSGLPSDRFSAERTGGSVSTLTIQRTQQEDSAVYLCASSLAWGSNEKLFFGSGTQLSVL.

This clonotype has just a few counts. The J gene is TRBJ2-5, the V gene TRBV7-2; D not certain. This CDR3 region has 13 residues. Germline assignment: CDR1 SGHTA and CDR2 FQGNSA. Trimming stripped 5 bases from V and 3 bases from J, with 10 bases between. CDR3 in DNA: TGTGCCAGCAGCCTAGGAGCTAAAGAGACCCAGTACTTC. It yields the protein CASSLGAKETQYF.